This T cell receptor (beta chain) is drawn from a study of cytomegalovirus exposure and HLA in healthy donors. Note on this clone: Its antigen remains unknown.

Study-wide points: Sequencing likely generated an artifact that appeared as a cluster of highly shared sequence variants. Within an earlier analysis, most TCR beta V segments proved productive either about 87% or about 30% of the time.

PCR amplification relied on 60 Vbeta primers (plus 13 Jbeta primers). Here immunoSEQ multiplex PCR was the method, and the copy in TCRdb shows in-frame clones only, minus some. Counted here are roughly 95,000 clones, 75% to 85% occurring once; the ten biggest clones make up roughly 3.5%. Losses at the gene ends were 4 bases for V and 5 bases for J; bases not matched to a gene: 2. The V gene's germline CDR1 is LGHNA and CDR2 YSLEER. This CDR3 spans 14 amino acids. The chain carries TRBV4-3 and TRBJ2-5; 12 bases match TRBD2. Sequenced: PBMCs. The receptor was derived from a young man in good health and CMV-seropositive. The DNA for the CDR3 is TGCGCCAGCAGCCCGGGACTAGCGGGTGAGACCCAGTACTTC. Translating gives CASSPGLAGETQYF.